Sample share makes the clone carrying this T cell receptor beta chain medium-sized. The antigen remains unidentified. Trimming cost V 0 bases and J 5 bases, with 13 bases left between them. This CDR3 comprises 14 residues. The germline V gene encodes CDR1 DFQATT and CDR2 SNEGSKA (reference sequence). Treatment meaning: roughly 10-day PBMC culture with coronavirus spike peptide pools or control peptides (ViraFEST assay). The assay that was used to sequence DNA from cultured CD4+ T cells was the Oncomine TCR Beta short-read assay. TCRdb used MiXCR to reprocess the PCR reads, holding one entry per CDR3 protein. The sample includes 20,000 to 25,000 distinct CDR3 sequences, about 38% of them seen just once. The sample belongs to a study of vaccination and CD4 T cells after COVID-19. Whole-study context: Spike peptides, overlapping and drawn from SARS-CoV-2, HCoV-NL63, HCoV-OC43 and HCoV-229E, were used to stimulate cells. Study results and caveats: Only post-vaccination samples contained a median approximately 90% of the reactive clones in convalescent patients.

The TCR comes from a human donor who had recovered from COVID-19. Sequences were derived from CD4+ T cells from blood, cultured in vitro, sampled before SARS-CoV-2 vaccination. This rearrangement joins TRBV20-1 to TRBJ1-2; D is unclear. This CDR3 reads CSARDPRAPYGYTF. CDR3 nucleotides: TGCAGTGCTAGAGATCCCCGGGCCCCGTATGGCTACACCTTC.